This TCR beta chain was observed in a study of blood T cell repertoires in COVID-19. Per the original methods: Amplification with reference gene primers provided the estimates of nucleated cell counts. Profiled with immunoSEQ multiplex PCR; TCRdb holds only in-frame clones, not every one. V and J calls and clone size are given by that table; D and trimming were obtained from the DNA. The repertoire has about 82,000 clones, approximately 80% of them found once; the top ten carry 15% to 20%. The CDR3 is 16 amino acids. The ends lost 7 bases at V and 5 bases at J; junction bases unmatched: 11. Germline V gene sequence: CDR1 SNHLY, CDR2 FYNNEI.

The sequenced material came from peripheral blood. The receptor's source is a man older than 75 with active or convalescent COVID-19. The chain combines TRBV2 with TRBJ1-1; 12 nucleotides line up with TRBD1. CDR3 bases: TGTGCCAGCAAAAGGGACAGGGGGCATGTTGGGACTGAAGCTTTCTTT. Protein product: CASKRDRGHVGTEAFF.